Shown below are 9 T cell receptor beta chains from a single sample sequenced in a study of T cells after yellow fever vaccination. TCRdb independently ran MiXCR on the 5' RACE reads; one entry per CDR3 protein. The sample has some 350,000 distinct CDR3 sequences, 6.2% seen once. Sample: PBMCs, taken 5 days after the yellow fever booster vaccination. Source of these receptors: a man aged 25 to 45 who received the YFV17D yellow fever vaccine.

This clonotype was observed a handful of times. CDR3 protein: CASAPLETNEQFF. CDR3 DNA: TGTGCCAGCGCGCCCCTAGAAACCAATGAGCAGTTCTTC. V is TRBV27 and J is TRBJ2-1; no firm D call. V gave up 8 bases and J gave up 6 bases, with 14 bases separating them. The CDR3 is 13 residues long. Germline CDR1 is MNHEY and CDR2 is SMNVEV (reference sequence).

The V and J genes are TRBV6-2 or TRBV6-3 and TRBJ2-7, with no clear D. Trimming cost V 7 bases and J 1 base, with 8 bases left between them. Germline CDR1 MNHEY, CDR2 SVGEGT. The CDR3 extends over 12 amino acids. The CDR3 spells CASKTPSYEQYF. For the CDR3, the DNA is TGTGCCAGCAAGACACCGTCCTACGAGCAGTACTTC.

The chain links TRBV10-2 to TRBJ2-3, with a weak D call TRBD1 (5 bases). This CDR3 is built from 11 residues. V lost 8 bases and J 5 bases, leaving 8 bases between the germline ends. Germline values: CDR1 WSHSY, CDR2 SAAADI. CDR3 bases: TGCGCCAGCCAGGGCGGAGATACGCAGTATTTT. Its translation: CASQGGDTQYF.

This clonotype was seen only a few times. V usage is TRBV27 and J usage is TRBJ2-1; 9 bases match TRBD2. The CDR3 covers 16 residues. The junction had 5 bases not matched to a gene; V was cut back by 3 bases and J by 2 bases. Germline V gene data show CDR1 as MNHEY and CDR2 as SMNVEV (reference sequence). The CDR3 loop is CASSFSQREAYNEQFF. The CDR3 DNA is TGTGCCAGCAGTTTTTCTCAGCGGGAGGCCTACAATGAGCAGTTCTTC.

This chain links TRBV6-2 or TRBV6-3 with TRBJ2-5; 9 bases match TRBD2. J was trimmed by 5 bases and V by 0 bases; bases with no gene match: 19. The CDR3 spans 20 residues. Germline CDR1 and CDR2: MNHEY and SVGEGT. The CDR3 DNA reads TGTGCCAGCAGTTACTCGGCCAGGGGCTTGGCTAGCGGGAAAATTGAGACCCAGTACTTC. Its translation: CASSYSARGLASGKIETQYF.

This clonotype came up a few times. This chain uses TRBV9 with TRBJ1-1; D is perhaps TRBD1 (5 bases). V was shortened by 7 bases and J by 0 bases, with 16 bases between the two germline ends. There are 15 residues in the CDR3. Germline V gene sequence: CDR1 SGDLS, CDR2 YYNGEE. In nucleotides, the CDR3 is TGTGCCAGCGCGGAGGGGCAGTTCATGAACACTGAAGCTTTCTTT. Translated: CASAEGQFMNTEAFF.

This clonotype was seen at least ten times. The CDR3 sequence is CSVPWAGGPGNEQFF. The CDR3 DNA sequence: TGCAGTGTCCCCTGGGCGGGAGGGCCAGGCAATGAGCAGTTCTTC. The rearrangement links TRBV20-1 to TRBJ2-1; TRBD2 matches 9 bases. This CDR3 region has 15 residues. Germline V gene lookup returns CDR1 DFQATT and CDR2 SNEGSKA (reference sequence). Trimming took 7 bases from V and 6 from J; bases not matched to a gene: 13.

The CDR3 sequence: CASSPPRPGSYNEQFF. CDR3 nucleotides: TGTGCCAGCAGTCCTCCTAGGCCTGGGTCCTACAATGAGCAGTTCTTC. The chain has TRBV9 and TRBJ2-1; D remains unclear. V was clipped by 5 bases and J by 1 base, with 16 bases between them. Per germline, CDR1 SGDLS and CDR2 YYNGEE. The CDR3 extends over 16 amino acids.

As regards this clonotype: A much bigger clone sits one base away, suggesting this may be a read error. This rearrangement joins TRBV7-4 to TRBJ2-7; 8 nucleotides agree with TRBD1. CDR1 is SGHVT, CDR2 SQSDAQ, per germline. The CDR3 length is 14 residues. With V trimmed by 5 bases and J by 4 bases, 7 bases remained unmatched. CDR3 loop: CASSPPDRVYEQYF. CDR3 in DNA: TGTGCCAGCAGCCCCCCGGACAGGGTTTACGAGCAGTACTTC. Drawing the rest from reference TRBV7-4 and TRBJ2-7, the complete variable domain is GAGVSQSPRYKVAKRGRDVALRCDSISGHVTLYWYRQTLGQGSEVLTYSQSDAQRDKSGRPSGRFSAERPERSVSTLKIQRTEQGDSAVYLCASSPPDRVYEQYFGPGTRLTVT.